This is a list of T cell receptor beta chains from one sample in a study of cytomegalovirus exposure and HLA in healthy donors. TCRdb's copy holds only in-frame clones and misses some; the assay was immunoSEQ multiplex PCR. The repertoire consists of about 360,000 clones, with approximately 90% occurring once and the leading ten covering under 0.95%. The sample consisted of PBMCs. Receptors originate from a woman between 18 and 29 years old in good health and CMV-seronegative. Both conserved end residues are part of each CDR3. A D gene is named only where the DNA matches it firmly. Rows may omit the clone size; those that give it use once, few, many or a size class.

>-|TRBJ1-2|-|TRBV5-1
CASSIGPGGNYGYTF
TGCGCCAGCAGCATCGGGCCAGGAGGGAACTATGGCTACACCTTC
>-|TRBJ2-7|TRBD2|TRBV7-9
CASSLAKGSGNIYEQYF
TGTGCCAGCAGCTTAGCTAAGGGTAGCGGGAATATCTACGAGCAGTACTTC
>-|TRBJ1-5|-|TRBV4-1
CASSQELVRQPQHF
TGCGCCAGCAGCCAAGAATTAGTCCGTCAGCCCCAGCATTTT
>-|TRBJ2-2|-|TRBV6-6
CASSYSAGAGGELFF
TGTGCCAGCAGTTACTCGGCGGGGGCAGGCGGGGAGCTGTTTTTT
>-|TRBJ1-1|TRBD1|TRBV28
CASSLLMLASGGAGNTEAFF
TGTGCCAGCAGTTTACTTATGCTGGCCTCAGGGGGCGCGGGGAACACTGAAGCTTTCTTT
>-|TRBJ2-5|TRBD2|TRBV4-1
CASSSRNVGLAGGQGTQYF
TGCGCCAGCAGCTCCCGGAACGTTGGACTAGCGGGGGGGCAGGGGACCCAGTACTTC
>once|TRBJ2-1|TRBD2|TRBV19
CASSIKASGSNEQFF
TGTGCCAGTAGTATCAAGGCTAGCGGGAGTAATGAGCAGTTCTTC
>-|TRBJ2-7|TRBD2|TRBV2
CASNSGTSGGYEQYF
TGTGCCAGCAATTCTGGGACTAGCGGGGGTTACGAGCAGTACTTC
>-|TRBJ1-1|-|TRBV7-3
CASSPSGETEAFF
TGTGCCAGCAGCCCGTCGGGGGAGACTGAAGCTTTCTTT
>-|TRBJ1-5|TRBD1|TRBV6-1
CASSPRDRVYQPQHF
TGTGCCAGCAGCCCTCGGGACAGGGTTTACCAGCCCCAGCATTTT
>few|TRBJ1-2|TRBD1|TRBV5-1
CASSLTTGLGYGYTF
TGCGCCAGCAGCTTGACGACAGGGTTGGGCTATGGCTACACCTTC
>-|TRBJ2-1|TRBD2|TRBV9
CASSVSSGGYNEQFF
TGTGCCAGCAGCGTCTCTAGCGGGGGGTACAATGAGCAGTTCTTC
>-|TRBJ2-5|TRBD2|TRBV5-1
CASSQGTSGVQETQYF
TGCGCCAGCAGCCAAGGGACTAGCGGGGTGCAAGAGACCCAGTACTTC
>few|TRBJ1-5|-|TRBV28
CASNIQENSNQPQHF
TGTGCCAGCAATATACAGGAAAATAGCAATCAGCCCCAGCATTTT
>-|TRBJ1-5|-|TRBV18
CASSPPGWSNQPQHF
TGTGCCAGCTCACCGCCAGGGTGGTCCAATCAGCCCCAGCATTTT
>-|TRBJ1-4|-|TRBV2
CASSSLGGKLFF
TGTGCCAGCAGTTCATTGGGAGGAAAACTGTTTTTT
>-|TRBJ1-1|-|TRBV5-4
CASSPSLGAGTEAFF
TGTGCCAGCAGCCCCTCTTTGGGGGCAGGTACTGAAGCTTTCTTT
>-|TRBJ2-7|TRBD2|TRBV5-1
CASSLSSGGSYEQYF
TGCGCCAGCAGCTTGTCGAGCGGGGGATCCTACGAGCAGTACTTC
>-|TRBJ2-5|-|TRBV28
CASSLGSWGQQETQYF
TGTGCCAGCAGTTTAGGTAGCTGGGGACAACAAGAGACCCAGTACTTC
>once|TRBJ2-3|-|TRBV20-1
CSARGPDTQYF
TGCAGTGCTAGGGGCCCCGATACGCAGTATTTT
>-|TRBJ1-4|-|TRBV9
CASSPSRGKLFF
TGTGCCAGCAGCCCGAGCCGAGGAAAACTGTTTTTT
>-|TRBJ1-5|TRBD1|TRBV6-1
CAIGQVNQPQHF
TGTGCCATCGGACAGGTCAATCAGCCCCAGCATTTT
>-|TRBJ1-2|-|TRBV4-1
CASSVDSFNYGYTF
TGCGCCAGCAGTGTGGACAGCTTTAACTATGGCTACACCTTC
>-|TRBJ2-3|-|TRBV4-1
CASSQGWAGGSTDTQYF
TGCGCCAGCAGCCAAGGCTGGGCAGGGGGGAGCACAGATACGCAGTATTTT
>-|TRBJ2-7|TRBD2|TRBV27
CASSLTSGRLFKQYF
TGTGCCAGCAGTCTCACTAGCGGGAGGCTCTTCAAGCAGTACTTC
>once|TRBJ2-1|TRBD2|TRBV30
CAGTPGLARNEQFF
TGTGCCGGCACCCCCGGACTAGCGCGCAATGAGCAGTTCTTC
>-|TRBJ2-3|TRBD2|TRBV19
CASSQLAGSTDTQYF
TGTGCCAGTAGTCAACTAGCGGGGAGCACAGATACGCAGTATTTT
>-|TRBJ1-1|-|TRBV2
CASSDLTAMNTEAFF
TGTGCCAGCAGTGATTTAACAGCTATGAACACTGAAGCTTTCTTT
>-|TRBJ2-2|TRBD1|TRBV7-9
CASRSTGTANTGELFF
TGTGCCAGCAGGTCCACCGGGACAGCTAACACCGGGGAGCTGTTTTTT
>-|TRBJ1-2|TRBD1|TRBV19
CASNRGQGSGYTF
TGTGCCAGTAACAGAGGACAGGGGTCTGGCTACACCTTC
>-|TRBJ1-3|TRBD1|TRBV10-3
CAISATDRASGNTIYF
TGTGCCATCAGTGCCACGGACAGGGCCTCTGGAAACACCATATATTTT
>-|TRBJ2-7|-|TRBV5-1
CASSSGYEQYF
TGCGCCAGCAGCTCAGGGTACGAGCAGTACTTC
>-|TRBJ2-3|-|TRBV16
CASSLQQGDTQYF
TGTGCCAGCAGCCTTCAGCAGGGAGATACGCAGTATTTT
>-|TRBJ2-2|-|TRBV5-1
CASSLNPGGADTGELFF
TGCGCCAGCAGCTTGAACCCCGGAGGGGCGGACACCGGGGAGCTGTTTTTT
>-|TRBJ1-6|TRBD1|TRBV30
CAWETGVNSPLHF
TGTGCCTGGGAGACAGGGGTGAACTCACCCCTCCACTTT
>-|TRBJ2-5|TRBD2|TRBV6-5
CASSSLSGRGQETQYF
TGTGCCAGCAGTTCGCTAAGCGGGAGGGGCCAAGAGACCCAGTACTTC
>-|TRBJ2-7|-|TRBV21-1
CASSKNSGTNYEQYF
TGTGCCAGCAGCAAAAATTCCGGGACTAACTACGAGCAGTACTTC
>once|TRBJ1-1|-|TRBV5-1
CASSFYGTEAFF
TGCGCCAGCAGCTTTTACGGCACTGAAGCTTTCTTT
>-|TRBJ1-5|-|TRBV19
CASSVQGIQPQHF
TGTGCCAGTAGCGTCCAGGGAATTCAGCCCCAGCATTTT
>-|TRBJ2-6|-|TRBV5-1
CASSFSQGSLSGANVLTF
TGCGCCAGCAGCTTCTCGCAGGGGTCCTTATCTGGGGCCAACGTCCTGACTTTC
>few|TRBJ2-7|-|TRBV28
CASLEPGHIYEQYF
TGTGCCAGCCTAGAGCCGGGACACATCTACGAGCAGTACTTC
>-|TRBJ2-2|-|TRBV2
CASSVAAGGTGELFF
TGTGCCAGCAGTGTTGCAGCGGGTGGCACCGGGGAGCTGTTTTTT
>-|TRBJ1-1|-|TRBV25-1
CASSSASAGAFF
TGTGCCAGCAGTTCGGCCTCGGCAGGAGCTTTCTTT
>-|TRBJ1-5|-|TRBV4-2
CASSQEQGSNQSQHF
TGTGCCAGCAGCCAAGAGCAGGGAAGCAATCAGTCCCAGCATTTT
>once|TRBJ2-1|TRBD2|TRBV19
CASGLVGYNEQFF
TGTGCCAGTGGACTAGTCGGCTACAATGAGCAGTTCTTC
>-|TRBJ2-7|-|TRBV30
CAWKSSAYEQYF
TGTGCCTGGAAAAGTTCAGCCTACGAGCAGTACTTC
>-|TRBJ1-6|-|TRBV7-9
CASSPIRGQSPSPLHF
TGTGCCAGCAGCCCCATCAGAGGACAGTCTCCTTCACCCCTCCACTTT
>-|TRBJ2-1|-|TRBV25-1
CASSESGGTPNEQFF
TGTGCCAGCAGTGAATCAGGCGGGACCCCCAATGAGCAGTTCTTC
>-|TRBJ2-3|-|TRBV30
CAWSGKGRGDTQYF
TGTGCCTGGAGTGGGAAGGGGCGCGGAGATACGCAGTATTTT
>-|TRBJ2-3|-|TRBV5-1
CASSLTGGYTDTQYF
TGCGCCAGCAGCTTAACTGGCGGATACACAGATACGCAGTATTTT
>-|TRBJ2-7|TRBD1|TRBV10-1
CASSEGQADTYEQYF
TGCGCCAGCAGTGAGGGACAGGCGGACACCTACGAGCAGTACTTC
>-|TRBJ2-3|TRBD1|TRBV5-1
CASSPDRGYRSTDTQYF
TGCGCCAGCAGCCCGGACAGGGGTTATCGGAGCACAGATACGCAGTATTTT